A single sample gave rise to the 27 T cell receptor beta chains below, sequenced in a study of siplizumab effects on memory and regulatory T cells. Generated by immunoSEQ multiplex PCR, the TCRdb table keeps only in-frame clones and is missing some. The sample holds about 87,000 clones; roughly 89% are singletons and the top ten take approximately 1.4%. Sequenced sample: Tregs sorted from blood. Receptors were obtained from a human donor in good health.

This chain connects TRBV5-4 to TRBJ1-2; TRBD1 matches 9 bases. This CDR3 comprises 15 residues. Per germline, CDR1 SGHNT and CDR2 YYREEE (reference sequence). The V segment lost 4 bases and the J segment 6 bases; nucleotides outside the gene matches: 10. The CDR3 region has the DNA TGTGCCAGCAGCATCTACAGGGGGCGCGTAGATGGCTACACCTTC. Protein: CASSIYRGRVDGYTF. The complete variable domain, with remaining parts taken from reference TRBV5-4 and TRBJ1-2, reads ETGVTQSPTHLIKTRGQQVTLRCSSQSGHNTVSWYQQALGQGPQFIFQYYREEENGRGNFPPRFSGLQFPNYSSELNVNALELDDSALYLCASSIYRGRVDGYTFGSGTRLTVV.

The rearrangement links TRBV28 to TRBJ1-3; no definite D call. With 3 bases removed from V and 4 bases from J, the gap between germline ends came to 13 bases. This CDR3 region has 15 residues. Germline lookup yields CDR1 MDHEN and CDR2 SYDVKM. Here the CDR3 reads CASSFEGILGNTIYF. The CDR3 nucleotides read TGTGCCAGCAGTTTTGAGGGTATACTGGGAAACACCATATATTTT.

The chain's CDR3 is CASTREGNYPPLHF. CDR3 in DNA: TGTGCCAGTACTCGGGAAGGGAATTACCCACCCCTCCACTTT. The chain uses TRBV19 and TRBJ1-6; no definite D call. V lost 7 bases, J lost 11 bases, and 18 bases lay in between. From germline, CDR1 is LNHDA and CDR2 SQIVND (reference sequence). There are 14 residues in the CDR3. Full variable domain (outside the CDR3, taken from reference TRBV19 and TRBJ1-6): DGGITQSPKYLFRKEGQNVTLSCEQNLNHDAMYWYRQDPGQGLRLIYYSQIVNDFQKGDIAEGYSVSREKKESFPLTVTSAQKNPTAFYLCASTREGNYPPLHFGNGTRLTVT.

J is TRBJ1-5 and V is TRBV19; TRBD1 aligns across 7 bases. CDR1 and CDR2 from the germline V gene are LNHDA and SQIVND (reference sequence). Unmatched junction bases numbered 6, after V lost 9 bases and J lost 4 bases. The length of the CDR3 is 13 residues. The chain's CDR3 is CASHRDRNQPQHF. Written as DNA, the CDR3 is TGTGCCAGCCACCGGGACAGAAATCAGCCCCAGCATTTT.

This clone was observed a few times. The chain couples TRBV9 to TRBJ2-3, with D possibly being TRBD1 (6 bases). V gave up 1 base and J gave up 4 bases, with 16 bases separating them. Germline CDR1 reads SGDLS; CDR2 reads YYNGEE. The CDR3 runs 16 residues. The CDR3 spells CASSVTGIVYADTQYF. The CDR3 bases are TGTGCCAGCAGCGTAACAGGGATAGTATACGCAGATACGCAGTATTTT. Using reference TRBV9 and TRBJ2-3 for the parts outside the CDR3, the full variable domain is DSGVTQTPKHLITATGQRVTLRCSPRSGDLSVYWYQQSLDQGLQFLIQYYNGEERAKGNILERFSAQQFPDLHSELNLSSLELGDSALYFCASSVTGIVYADTQYFGPGTRLTVL.

The rearrangement joins TRBV14 to TRBJ1-2, with 7 nucleotides matching TRBD1. The CDR3 runs to 13 residues. CDR1 and CDR2 (germline): SGHDN, FVKESK. J was trimmed by 10 bases and V by 1 base; bases with no gene match: 6. CDR3 loop: CASSQARDSFYTF. In DNA form, the CDR3 reads TGTGCCAGCAGCCAAGCTAGGGACAGTTTCTACACCTTC.

This clone was counted between two and nine times. The V and J genes are TRBV7-7 and TRBJ2-1; D might be TRBD2 (7 bases). V dropped 1 base and J dropped 6 bases, with 13 bases sitting between them. The CDR3 length is 15 residues. Germline V gene sequence: CDR1 SSHAT, CDR2 FNYEAQ (reference sequence). This CDR3 is CASSLVGGGRNEQFF. In nucleotides, the CDR3 is TGTGCCAGCAGCTTAGTGGGGGGGGGCCGCAATGAGCAGTTCTTC. The variable domain in full, completed from reference TRBV7-7 and TRBJ2-1, reads GAGVSQSPRYKVTKRGQDVTLRCDPISSHATLYWYQQALGQGPEFLTYFNYEAQPDKSGLPSDRFSAERPEGSISTLTIQRTEQRDSAMYRCASSLVGGGRNEQFFGPGTRLTVL.

V is TRBV6-1 and J is TRBJ1-1; D is possibly TRBD1 (5 bases). This CDR3 has 14 residues. CDR1 is MNHNS and CDR2 is SASEGT in the germline V gene. The V end lost 6 bases, the J end lost 0 bases, and 11 bases lay between the germline ends. The CDR3 nucleotides read TGTGCCAGCAGGTCGGGACTACTGAACACTGAAGCTTTCTTT. Translated: CASRSGLLNTEAFF.

The chain recombines TRBV7-2 with TRBJ1-2, with TRBD1 matching 8 bases. This CDR3 is built from 15 residues. With 1 base clipped from V and 3 bases from J, the junction kept 4 bases outside the gene matches. Germline V gene sequence: CDR1 SGHTA, CDR2 FQGNSA. The CDR3 DNA follows: TGTGCCAGCAGCTTAGTCACAGGGGGGGACTATGGCTACACCTTC. Translated: CASSLVTGGDYGYTF.

In DNA form, the CDR3 reads TGTGCCACCCTAGACAGGGTGGGGAATGGCTACACCTTC. As protein: CATLDRVGNGYTF. V is TRBV10-3 and J is TRBJ1-2, with 7 bases fitting TRBD1. The CDR3 runs to 13 residues. J gave up 6 bases and V 10 bases, and 11 bases lay outside the gene matches. CDR1 and CDR2 (germline): ENHRY, SYGVKD.

This clone was observed a few times. The chain combines TRBV2 with TRBJ2-7; 14 positions agree with TRBD2. The CDR3 extends over 19 amino acids. Per germline, CDR1 SNHLY and CDR2 FYNNEI. Trimming removed 6 bases from V and 1 base from J; junction bases left unmatched: 14. CDR3 in amino acids: CASRGGLAGGIRQSYEQYF. The DNA of the CDR3 is TGTGCCAGCAGGGGCGGACTAGCGGGGGGAATACGGCAATCCTACGAGCAGTACTTC.

This chain links TRBV19 with TRBJ2-3; the match to TRBD2 covers 9 bases. This CDR3 spans 14 amino acids. CDR1 is LNHDA, CDR2 SQIVND, per germline (reference sequence). V was pared by 6 bases and J by 3 bases, with 4 bases of the junction left unmatched. The CDR3 nucleotides are TGTGCCAGTAGGAGCGGGGGGCGGACAGATACGCAGTATTTT. The encoded protein is CASRSGGRTDTQYF.

The V call is TRBV7-2, the J call TRBJ2-7, with D tentatively TRBD1 or TRBD2 (5 bases each). The CDR3 extends over 15 amino acids. Trimming took off 1 base at V and 2 bases at J, with 12 bases between the two ends. Per germline, CDR1 SGHTA and CDR2 FQGNSA. The CDR3 is CASSLGGTDAYEQYF. The CDR3 coding sequence is TGTGCCAGCAGCTTAGGAGGGACCGATGCCTACGAGCAGTACTTC.

The count of this clone is one. This chain's CDR3 is CASSLRLKNTGELFF. The CDR3 DNA reads as TGCGCCAGCAGCTTACGACTGAAGAACACCGGGGAGCTGTTTTTT. The genes are TRBV5-1 and TRBJ2-2; D is unresolved. This CDR3 contains 15 residues. V was cut by 2 bases and J by 1 base, with 9 bases left in between. Germline loops: CDR1 SGHRS, CDR2 YFSETQ.

The V and J genes are TRBV2 and TRBJ2-7, with D maybe TRBD1 (5 bases). The CDR3 is 12 amino acids. Trimming cost V 3 bases and J 6 bases, with 9 bases left between them. CDR1 and CDR2 from the germline V gene are SNHLY and FYNNEI. The CDR3 reads CASSEGHAEQYF. CDR3 DNA: TGTGCCAGCAGTGAGGGGCACGCCGAGCAGTACTTC.

This chain links TRBV2 with TRBJ2-5; D gene uncertain. Germline V gene sequence: CDR1 SNHLY, CDR2 FYNNEI. Trimming cost V 6 bases and J 2 bases, with 1 base left between them. CDR3 size: 10 residues. The chain's CDR3 is CASRQETQYF. The CDR3 DNA sequence: TGTGCCAGCAGGCAAGAGACCCAGTACTTC. The full variable domain, with the rest looked up from reference TRBV2 and TRBJ2-5, is EPEVTQTPSHQVTQMGQEVILRCVPISNHLYFYWYRQILGQKVEFLVSFYNNEISEKSEIFDDQFSVERPDGSNFTLKIRSTKLEDSAMYFCASRQETQYFGPGTRLLVL.

V usage is TRBV6-1 and J usage is TRBJ2-2; D gene uncertain. V was trimmed by 0 bases and J by 9 bases, leaving 11 bases between them. CDR1 is MNHNS and CDR2 is SASEGT in the germline V gene. The CDR3 has 14 residues. Here the CDR3 reads CASSEAGSNRELFF. For the CDR3, the DNA is TGTGCCAGCAGTGAAGCAGGTTCCAACAGGGAGCTGTTTTTT.

The genes are TRBV11-1 and TRBJ1-1; D is unresolved. The CDR3 totals 12 residues. V was clipped by 5 bases and J by 1 base, with 5 bases between them. The germline CDR1 and CDR2 sequences are SGHAT and FQDESV (reference sequence). The CDR3 nucleotides read TGTGCCAGCAGCGTAGGGAACACTGAAGCTTTCTTT. Its translation: CASSVGNTEAFF.

This sequence joins TRBV6-5 and TRBJ2-5; perhaps TRBD1 as D (6 bases). CDR1 MNHEY and CDR2 SVGAGI come from the germline V gene. The CDR3 covers 13 residues. V was pared by 8 bases and J by 3 bases, with 13 bases between. The CDR3 sequence is CASWRQAEETQYF. CDR3 DNA: TGTGCCAGCTGGAGACAGGCGGAAGAGACCCAGTACTTC.

The V call is TRBV18, the J call TRBJ2-3; 10 bases are a match to TRBD1. The J segment lost 2 bases and the V segment lost 5 bases, leaving 7 bases of the junction unmatched. Germline CDR1 and CDR2: KGHSH and LQKENI. The CDR3 contains 16 residues. CDR3 sequence reads: CASSVRQGATTDTQYF. CDR3 in DNA: TGTGCCAGCTCAGTTCGACAGGGGGCCACCACAGATACGCAGTATTTT.

The chain uses TRBV6-4 and TRBJ2-3, with D uncertain. CDR1 is MRHNA, CDR2 SNTAGT, per germline. V shed 3 bases and J shed 5 bases, with 9 bases lying between them. The CDR3 totals 13 residues. CDR3 sequence: CASSDNGGDTQYF. Here the CDR3 DNA reads TGTGCCAGCAGTGATAACGGTGGAGATACGCAGTATTTT.

The chain joins TRBV11-2 to TRBJ2-1, with TRBD2 matching 13 bases. The CDR3 has 16 amino acids. Germline CDR1 is SGHAT and CDR2 is FQNNGV. Trimming took 1 base from V and 6 from J; bases not matched to a gene: 3. CDR3 in DNA: TGTGCCAGCAGCTTAGGACTAGCGGGGGGACGCAATGAGCAGTTCTTC. Translated: CASSLGLAGGRNEQFF. The complete variable domain, with remaining parts taken from reference TRBV11-2 and TRBJ2-1, reads EAGVAQSPRYKIIEKRQSVAFWCNPISGHATLYWYQQILGQGPKLLIQFQNNGVVDDSQLPKDRFSAERLKGVDSTLKIQPAKLEDSAVYLCASSLGLAGGRNEQFFGPGTRLTVL.

The sample holds a few counts of this clone. The chain carries TRBV27 and TRBJ1-6, with a weak D call TRBD1 (6 bases). The CDR3 sequence is 15 residues long. Germline assignment: CDR1 MNHEY and CDR2 SMNVEV (reference sequence). V was pared by 5 bases and J by 6 bases, with 14 bases between. The CDR3 loop reads CASSRSDSFNSPLHF. CDR3 bases: TGTGCCAGCAGTCGATCGGACAGTTTTAATTCACCCCTCCACTTT.

The gene calls are TRBV5-6 and TRBJ2-7, with unresolved D. Germline V CDR1 and CDR2: SGHDT, YYEEEE. The CDR3 is made up of 14 amino acids. V was clipped by 1 base and J by 2 bases, with 10 bases between them. CDR3 coding DNA: TGTGCCAGCAGCTTGAGGAGAGTGACCTACGAGCAGTACTTC. It translates to CASSLRRVTYEQYF.

The chain joins TRBV18 to TRBJ1-4; D perhaps matches TRBD1 (6 bases). Germline assignment: CDR1 KGHSH and CDR2 LQKENI. Trimming pared 3 bases from V and 6 bases from J, leaving 14 bases between. The CDR3 has 15 amino acids. The CDR3 DNA reads as TGTGCCAGCTCACCCATCAGGGGAAGTCATGAAAAACTGTTTTTT. Protein: CASSPIRGSHEKLFF.

This chain links TRBV6-5 with TRBJ1-5; D gene ambiguous. Deletions cut 5 bases from V and 7 bases from J, with 12 bases between. The germline CDR1 and CDR2 sequences are MNHEY and SVGAGI. This CDR3 contains 13 residues. CDR3 nucleotide sequence: TGTGCCAGCAGTCCCCGTTCGGTGCAGCCCCAGCATTTT. Encoded protein: CASSPRSVQPQHF.

Here the CDR3 reads CASSPPDRSELYGYTF. CDR3 bases: TGTGCCAGCAGCCCACCGGACAGGAGCGAACTCTATGGCTACACCTTC. This chain connects TRBV7-2 to TRBJ1-2, with 7 bases lining up with TRBD1. V lost 5 bases to trimming and J lost 4 bases; unmatched junction nucleotides: 13. The CDR3 runs to 16 residues. Germline loops: CDR1 SGHTA, CDR2 FQGNSA.